These T cell receptor beta chains were read from a single sample in a study of blood T cell repertoires in COVID-19. Profiled with immunoSEQ multiplex PCR; TCRdb holds only in-frame clones, not every one. The sample holds around 190,000 clones, 88% seen once. The sequenced sample was PBMCs or T cells enriched from blood (not recorded which). The source is a woman aged 18 to 35 who had recovered from COVID-19. CDR3s include the opening cysteine and the closing phenylalanine or tryptophan. D genes are given only for firm matches. Not every row has a clone size; where given, it reads once, few, many or a size class.

clone size	D gene	J gene	V gene	CDR3 protein	CDR3 DNA
-	-	TRBJ2-3	TRBV19	CASSKEQVLDTQYF	TGTGCCAGTAGTAAGGAACAGGTATTAGATACGCAGTATTTT
-	TRBD2	TRBJ2-3	TRBV29-1	CSVCETSGRTDTQYF	TGCAGCGTTTGCGAGACTAGCGGGAGAACAGATACGCAGTATTTT
many	-	TRBJ2-7	TRBV13	CASSLDGDLGKEQYF	TGTGCCAGCAGCTTGGACGGGGATTTAGGGAAAGAGCAGTACTTC
once	TRBD1	TRBJ1-1	TRBV19	CASSSEQGAPTEAFF	TGTGCCAGTAGTTCGGAACAGGGGGCGCCTACTGAAGCTTTCTTT
-	TRBD2	TRBJ2-1	TRBV9	CASSGGLLVSHEQFF	TGTGCCAGCAGCGGGGGACTACTAGTTTCGCATGAGCAGTTCTTC
once	-	TRBJ1-4	TRBV27	CASTSQGSLFF	TGTGCCAGCACTTCTCAGGGTTCATTGTTTTTT
-	-	TRBJ1-2	TRBV5-4	CASSLVGAAAYYGYTF	TGTGCCAGCAGCTTGGTGGGGGCAGCCGCGTACTATGGCTACACCTTC
-	TRBD2	TRBJ2-3	TRBV7-9	CASSSATSATSTDTQYF	TGTGCCAGCAGCTCAGCTACTAGCGCCACTAGCACAGATACGCAGTATTTT
-	-	TRBJ1-4	TRBV27	CASSLSQVTTNEKLFF	TGTGCCAGCAGTTTATCACAGGTAACAACTAATGAAAAACTGTTTTTT
-	-	TRBJ2-5	TRBV5-1	CASSLPSTGYGGETQYF	TGCGCCAGCAGCTTGCCCTCAACCGGTTACGGGGGAGAGACCCAGTACTTC
-	TRBD1	TRBJ1-2	TRBV28	CASSLQGDARGGYTF	TGTGCCAGCAGCTTGCAGGGGGACGCGCGGGGTGGCTACACCTTC
-	TRBD1	TRBJ2-7	TRBV7-6	CASSRDRERYEQYF	TGTGCCAGCAGCAGGGACAGGGAGAGGTACGAGCAGTACTTC
-	TRBD1	TRBJ2-3	TRBV6-1	CASRETGTVPTDTQYF	TGTGCCAGCAGGGAAACCGGGACAGTCCCCACAGATACGCAGTATTTT
once	TRBD1	TRBJ2-3	TRBV18	CASSPEGQQTDTQYF	TGTGCCAGCTCACCCGAGGGACAGCAAACAGATACGCAGTATTTT
-	-	TRBJ1-1	TRBV18	CASSPQGRTEAFF	TGTGCCAGCTCACCACAGGGGAGGACTGAAGCTTTCTTT
-	TRBD1	TRBJ1-2	TRBV5-6	CASSPGTGEWFPYGYTF	TGTGCCAGCAGCCCTGGGACAGGGGAATGGTTTCCCTATGGCTACACCTTC